The entry below describes one TCR beta chain. This entry comes from a study of OX40 agonist ivuxolimab in advanced cancers. V was pared by 7 bases and J by 0 bases, with 16 bases between. The CDR3 sequence is 15 residues long. The germline gives CDR1 GTSNPN, CDR2 SVGIG (reference sequence). Clones were sequenced by immunoSEQ multiplex PCR, and TCRdb holds only the in-frame ones, with some missing. The table includes around 60,000 clones, approximately 90% detected once. The sequencing used CD4+ or CD8+ T cells sorted from blood, collected in a trial of the OX40 agonist ivuxolimab. The TCR sequence derives from an adult with an advanced solid tumor such as melanoma, head and neck, liver or kidney cancer. The chain uses TRBV30 and TRBJ1-3; a weak D match, TRBD1 (5 bases). The CDR3 DNA is TGTGCCTCACAGGCAGGTCCCCTCTCTGGAAACACCATATATTTT. This encodes CASQAGPLSGNTIYF.